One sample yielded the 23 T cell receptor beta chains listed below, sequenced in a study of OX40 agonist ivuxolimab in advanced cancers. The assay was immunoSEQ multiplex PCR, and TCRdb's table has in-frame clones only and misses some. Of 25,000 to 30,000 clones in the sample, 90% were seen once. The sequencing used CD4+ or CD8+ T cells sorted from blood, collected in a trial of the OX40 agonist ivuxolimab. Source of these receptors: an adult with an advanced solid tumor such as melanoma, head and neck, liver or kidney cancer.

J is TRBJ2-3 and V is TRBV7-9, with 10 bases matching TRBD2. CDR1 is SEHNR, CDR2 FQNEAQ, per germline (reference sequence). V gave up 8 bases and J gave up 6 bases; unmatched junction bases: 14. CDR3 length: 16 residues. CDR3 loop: CASYQAGGPILDTQYF. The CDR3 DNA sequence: TGTGCCAGCTATCAAGCGGGAGGGCCGATTTTGGATACGCAGTATTTT.

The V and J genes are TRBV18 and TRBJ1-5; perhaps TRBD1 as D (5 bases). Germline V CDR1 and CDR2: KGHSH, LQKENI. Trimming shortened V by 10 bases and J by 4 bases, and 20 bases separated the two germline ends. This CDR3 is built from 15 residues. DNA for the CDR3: TGTGCCAAGAATAAACTCGGGGCTGCAAATCAGCCCCAGCATTTT. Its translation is CAKNKLGAANQPQHF.

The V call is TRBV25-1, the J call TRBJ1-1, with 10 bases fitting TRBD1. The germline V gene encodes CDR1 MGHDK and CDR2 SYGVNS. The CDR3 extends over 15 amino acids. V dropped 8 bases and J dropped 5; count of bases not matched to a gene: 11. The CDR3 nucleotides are TGTGCCAGCTCCCGCCCCCGGGACAGGGGAACTGAAGCTTTCTTT. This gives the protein CASSRPRDRGTEAFF.

The CDR3 protein is CASSVEAGGPETQYF. The CDR3, as DNA: TGTGCCAGCAGCGTAGAAGCGGGGGGGCCGGAGACCCAGTACTTC. This chain connects TRBV9 to TRBJ2-5, with TRBD2 identical over 10 bases. V shed 0 bases, J shed 5 bases, and the junction held 4 bases outside the gene matches. The CDR3 loop spans 15 amino acids. The germline gives CDR1 SGDLS, CDR2 YYNGEE. Supplemented by reference TRBV9 and TRBJ2-5, the full variable domain reads DSGVTQTPKHLITATGQRVTLRCSPRSGDLSVYWYQQSLDQGLQFLIQYYNGEERAKGNILERFSAQQFPDLHSELNLSSLELGDSALYFCASSVEAGGPETQYFGPGTRLLVL.

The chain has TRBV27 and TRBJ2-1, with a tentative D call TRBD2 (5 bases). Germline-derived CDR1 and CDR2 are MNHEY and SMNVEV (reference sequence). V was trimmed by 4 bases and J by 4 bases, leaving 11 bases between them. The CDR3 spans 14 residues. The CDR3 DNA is TGTGCCAGCAGTTGGCCGGGGTTGTACAATGAGCAGTTCTTC. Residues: CASSWPGLYNEQFF.

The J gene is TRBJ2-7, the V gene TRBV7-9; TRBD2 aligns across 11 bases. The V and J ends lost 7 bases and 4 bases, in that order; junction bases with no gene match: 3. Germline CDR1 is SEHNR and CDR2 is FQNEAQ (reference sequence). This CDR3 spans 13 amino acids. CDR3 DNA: TGTGCCAGCAAGGGGACTAGCGGATACGAGCAGTACTTC. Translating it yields CASKGTSGYEQYF.

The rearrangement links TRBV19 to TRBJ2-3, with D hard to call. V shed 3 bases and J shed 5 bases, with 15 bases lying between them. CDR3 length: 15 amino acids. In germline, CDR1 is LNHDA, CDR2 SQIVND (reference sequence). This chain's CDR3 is CASSIYSYKLDTQYF. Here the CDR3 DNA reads TGTGCCAGTAGTATTTATAGTTACAAATTAGATACGCAGTATTTT.

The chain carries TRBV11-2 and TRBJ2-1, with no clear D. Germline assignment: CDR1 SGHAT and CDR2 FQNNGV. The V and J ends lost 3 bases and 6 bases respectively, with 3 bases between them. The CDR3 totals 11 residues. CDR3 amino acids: CASSFSNEQFF. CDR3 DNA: TGTGCCAGCAGCTTTTCCAATGAGCAGTTCTTC.

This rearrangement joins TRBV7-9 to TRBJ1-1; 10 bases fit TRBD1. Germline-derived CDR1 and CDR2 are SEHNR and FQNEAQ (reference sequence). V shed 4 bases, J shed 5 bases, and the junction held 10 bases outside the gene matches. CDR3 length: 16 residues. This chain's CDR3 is CASSSRQGARGTEAFF. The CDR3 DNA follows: TGTGCCAGCAGCTCCCGACAGGGGGCGCGAGGGACTGAAGCTTTCTTT.

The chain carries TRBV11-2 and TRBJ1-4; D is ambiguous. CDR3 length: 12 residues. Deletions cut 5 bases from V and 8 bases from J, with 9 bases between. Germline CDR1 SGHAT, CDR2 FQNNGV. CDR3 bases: TGTGCCAGCAGCGGCAGCCCGGAAAAACTGTTTTTT. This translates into CASSGSPEKLFF.

This chain's CDR3 is CSVNGGRFEGETQYF. The CDR3 DNA reads as TGCAGCGTTAACGGCGGGAGGTTCGAGGGAGAGACCCAGTACTTC. The chain has TRBV29-1 and TRBJ2-5; 8 positions agree with TRBD2. Per the germline V gene, CDR1 is SQVTM and CDR2 is ANQGSEA. After removal of 5 bases from V and 4 bases from J, the junction contained 12 bases not matched to a gene. The CDR3 extends over 15 amino acids.

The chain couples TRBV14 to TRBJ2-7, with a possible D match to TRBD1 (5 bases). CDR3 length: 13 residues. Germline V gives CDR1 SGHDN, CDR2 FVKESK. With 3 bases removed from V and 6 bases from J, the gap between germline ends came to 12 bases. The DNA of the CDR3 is TGTGCCAGCAGCCAGGGGTTTGGGGCCGAGCAGTACTTC. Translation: CASSQGFGAEQYF.

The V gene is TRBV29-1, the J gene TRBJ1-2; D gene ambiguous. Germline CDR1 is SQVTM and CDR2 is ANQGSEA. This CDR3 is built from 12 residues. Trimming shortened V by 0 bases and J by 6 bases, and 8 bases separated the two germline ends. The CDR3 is CSVEDLGDGYTF. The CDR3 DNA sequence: TGCAGCGTTGAAGATCTTGGGGATGGCTACACCTTC.

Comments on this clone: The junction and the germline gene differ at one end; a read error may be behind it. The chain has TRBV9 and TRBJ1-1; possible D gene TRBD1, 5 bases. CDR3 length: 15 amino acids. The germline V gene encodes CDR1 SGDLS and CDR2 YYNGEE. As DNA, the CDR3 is TGTACCAGCAGCGTAGTGGGCAGGGAGAACACTGAAGCTTTCTTT. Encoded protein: CTSSVVGRENTEAFF.

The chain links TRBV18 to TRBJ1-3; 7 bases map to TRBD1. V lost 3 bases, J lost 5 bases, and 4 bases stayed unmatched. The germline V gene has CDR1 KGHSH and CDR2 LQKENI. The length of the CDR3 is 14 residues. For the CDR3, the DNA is TGTGCCAGCTCACCCGGACAGGACCGAAACACCATATATTTT. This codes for CASSPGQDRNTIYF.

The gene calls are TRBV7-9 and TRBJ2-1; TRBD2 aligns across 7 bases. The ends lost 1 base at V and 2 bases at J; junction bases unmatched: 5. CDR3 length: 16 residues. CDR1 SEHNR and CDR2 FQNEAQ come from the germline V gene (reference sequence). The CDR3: CASSLDGRHPYNEQFF. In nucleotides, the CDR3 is TGTGCCAGCAGCTTAGACGGGAGGCACCCCTACAATGAGCAGTTCTTC.

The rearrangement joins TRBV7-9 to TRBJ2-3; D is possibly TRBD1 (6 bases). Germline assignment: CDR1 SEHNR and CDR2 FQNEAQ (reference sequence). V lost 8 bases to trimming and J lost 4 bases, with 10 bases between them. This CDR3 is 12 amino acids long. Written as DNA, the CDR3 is TGTGCCAGCGAAGGGGGAGCAGATACGCAGTATTTT. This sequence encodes CASEGGADTQYF.

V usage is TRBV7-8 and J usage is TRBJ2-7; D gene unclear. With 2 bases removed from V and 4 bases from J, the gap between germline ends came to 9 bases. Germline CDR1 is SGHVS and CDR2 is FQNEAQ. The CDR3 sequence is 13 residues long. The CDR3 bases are TGTGCCAGCAGCTTAATCAGTCCGTACGAGCAGTACTTC. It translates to CASSLISPYEQYF.

CDR3 region: CASSLEGGRYTGELFF. The CDR3 DNA reads as TGCGCCAGCAGCTTGGAAGGCGGGAGATATACCGGGGAGCTGTTTTTT. The J gene is TRBJ2-2, the V gene TRBV5-1; 7 bases match TRBD2. In germline, CDR1 is SGHRS, CDR2 YFSETQ. The CDR3 covers 16 residues. V shed 0 bases, J shed 5 bases, and the junction held 7 bases outside the gene matches.

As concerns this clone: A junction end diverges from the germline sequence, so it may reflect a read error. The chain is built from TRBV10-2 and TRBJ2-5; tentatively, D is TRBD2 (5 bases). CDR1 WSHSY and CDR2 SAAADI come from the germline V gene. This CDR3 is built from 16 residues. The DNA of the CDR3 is TGCGCCAACAGTGATCTGGGCGGGCGAACGCAAGAGACCCAGTACTTC. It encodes CANSDLGGRTQETQYF.

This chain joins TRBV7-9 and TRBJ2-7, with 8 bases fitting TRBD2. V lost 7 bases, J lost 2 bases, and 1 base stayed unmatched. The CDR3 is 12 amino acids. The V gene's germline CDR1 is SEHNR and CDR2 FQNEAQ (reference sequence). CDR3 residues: CASKREPYEQYF. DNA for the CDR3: TGTGCCAGCAAGCGGGAGCCCTACGAGCAGTACTTC. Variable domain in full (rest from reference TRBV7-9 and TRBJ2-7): DTGVSQNPRHKITKRGQNVTFRCDPISEHNRLYWYRQTLGQGPEFLTYFQNEAQLEKSRLLSDRFSAERPKGSFSTLEIQRTEQGDSAMYLCASKREPYEQYFGPGTRLTVT.

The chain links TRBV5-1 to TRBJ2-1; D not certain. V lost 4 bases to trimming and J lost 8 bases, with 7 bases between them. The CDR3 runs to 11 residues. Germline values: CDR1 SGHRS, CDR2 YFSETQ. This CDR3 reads CASSQTYEQFF. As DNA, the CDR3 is TGCGCCAGCAGCCAAACCTATGAGCAGTTCTTC.

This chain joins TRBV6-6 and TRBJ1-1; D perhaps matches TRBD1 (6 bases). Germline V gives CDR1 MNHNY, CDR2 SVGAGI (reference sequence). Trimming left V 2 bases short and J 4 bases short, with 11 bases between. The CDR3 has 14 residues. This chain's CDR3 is CASSYEARGTEAFF. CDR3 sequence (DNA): TGTGCCAGCAGTTACGAGGCCAGGGGCACTGAAGCTTTCTTT.